This TCR beta chain was observed in a study of Graves' ophthalmopathy and Graves' hyperthyroidism. Whole-study context: Untreated patients at initial diagnosis provided peripheral blood. Study-level points and caveats: Blood repertoires reportedly contained most expanded thyroid clonotypes above 0.001 frequency. The model predicted progression of ophthalmopathy with a sensitivity of approximately 68%, and its specificity was under 75%.

The authors amplified TCR beta CDR3 regions from RNA transcripts. Scientists carried out first-round RT-PCR using HTBI primers and then a second-round multiplex PCR. TCRdb used MiXCR to reprocess the multiplex PCR reads, holding one entry per CDR3 protein. The sample has over 450,000 distinct CDR3 sequences; around an eighth are singletons. Those donors who had ophthalmopathy presented with moderate-to-severe activity, a CAS of ≥3, a NOSPECS of ≥4 and a duration under 3 months. V was shortened by 3 bases and J by 5 bases, with 11 bases between the two germline ends. The CDR3 is 14 amino acids. Germline-derived CDR1 and CDR2 are MNHEY and SVGEGT. As concerns this clonotype: What it recognizes is unknown.

This clonotype originated in a woman in her thirties with Graves' ophthalmopathy. The chain joins TRBV6-2 or TRBV6-3 to TRBJ1-5; D might be TRBD1 (6 bases). What was sequenced was blood. The CDR3 here is CASSYIQGHQPQHF. The CDR3 DNA follows: TGTGCCAGCAGTTATATACAGGGCCATCAGCCCCAGCATTTT.